Presented here are 8 T cell receptor beta chains from one specimen sequenced in a study of blood T cell repertoires in COVID-19. Profiling relied on immunoSEQ multiplex PCR, and the TCRdb table lists in-frame clones only, not all of them. The profile shows about 190,000 clones, around 83% of them singletons. The source material was peripheral blood. These receptors all stem from a woman in her thirties or forties with acute or convalescent COVID-19.

The V gene is TRBV12-3 or TRBV12-4, the J gene TRBJ1-2; possibly TRBD1 for D (5 bases). This CDR3 spans 13 amino acids. The ends were cut back, 8 bases at V and 4 bases at J, with 14 bases in the middle. The CDR3 spells CASLQGVGYGYTF. CDR3 nucleotide sequence: TGTGCCAGCTTGCAGGGTGTAGGCTATGGCTACACCTTC.

The J gene is TRBJ2-1, the V gene TRBV28; the D gene is possibly TRBD2 (6 bases). Per the germline V gene, CDR1 is MDHEN and CDR2 is SYDVKM. The CDR3 spans 15 residues. Trimming left V 6 bases short and J 4 bases short, with 16 bases between. CDR3 amino acids: CASSPVSGVYNEQFF. CDR3 DNA sequence: TGTGCCAGCAGCCCTGTTAGCGGAGTATACAATGAGCAGTTCTTC.

This chain uses TRBV30 with TRBJ2-2; 7 bases align to TRBD2. V dropped 2 bases and J dropped 7; count of bases not matched to a gene: 16. CDR1 and CDR2 (germline): GTSNPN, SVGIG (reference sequence). The CDR3 is 17 residues long. CDR3 sequence reads: CAWSSPRGRGKGGELFF. The CDR3 region has the DNA TGTGCCTGGAGTAGCCCCCGAGGGAGGGGAAAGGGCGGGGAGCTGTTTTTT. The variable domain in full, completed from reference TRBV30 and TRBJ2-2, reads SQTIHQWPATLVQPVGSPLSLECTVEGTSNPNLYWYRQAAGRGLQLLFYSVGIGQISSEVPQNLSASRPQDRQFILSSKKLLLSDSGFYLCAWSSPRGRGKGGELFFGEGSRLTVL.

The chain is built from TRBV12-5 and TRBJ1-1, with D possibly matching TRBD1 (5 bases). This CDR3 has 13 amino acids. The V gene's germline CDR1 is LGHNT and CDR2 FRNRAP. Trimming removed 10 bases at V and 2 bases at J, with 14 bases between. This CDR3 is CATIDRANTEAFF. CDR3 DNA: TGTGCTACCATCGACAGAGCAAACACTGAAGCTTTCTTT.

The chain has TRBV4-1 and TRBJ2-3; D is uncertain. The germline V gene has CDR1 MGHRA and CDR2 YSYEKL. The length of the CDR3 is 15 residues. The V gene lost 3 bases and the J gene lost 0 bases, with 10 bases spanning the gap. Here the CDR3 DNA reads TGCGCCAGCAGCCAGCACACCTCTAGCACAGATACGCAGTATTTT. This translates into CASSQHTSSTDTQYF.

V gene TRBV11-1 combines with J gene TRBJ1-4; TRBD1 matches 7 bases. Germline lookup yields CDR1 SGHAT and CDR2 FQDESV (reference sequence). This CDR3 is 15 amino acids long. The V gene end was trimmed by 1 base and the J gene end by 7 bases; junction bases not matched to a gene: 6. In DNA form, the CDR3 reads TGTGCCAGCAGCTTAGAGGGGGCTGACGGTGAAAAACTGTTTTTT. Translated: CASSLEGADGEKLFF.

J is TRBJ1-5 and V is TRBV28; D is unresolved. V was clipped by 4 bases and J by 4 bases, with 11 bases between them. The CDR3 contains 14 residues. Germline V CDR1 and CDR2: MDHEN, SYDVKM. The CDR3: CASSSGISNQPQHF. CDR3 sequence (DNA): TGTGCCAGCAGTTCCGGGATATCAAATCAGCCCCAGCATTTT.

V and J are TRBV29-1 and TRBJ2-5; possible D gene TRBD1, 6 bases. Looked up from germline, CDR1 is SQVTM and CDR2 is ANQGSEA. This CDR3 has 13 residues. The V and J ends lost 3 bases and 7 bases respectively, with 15 bases between them. The CDR3 DNA follows: TGCAGCGTTGAGGGGGCCTTCGGCGGGACCCAGTACTTC. This encodes CSVEGAFGGTQYF. Using reference TRBV29-1 and TRBJ2-5 for the parts outside the CDR3, the full variable domain is SAVISQKPSRDICQRGTSLTIQCQVDSQVTMMFWYRQQPGQSLTLIATANQGSEATYESGFVIDKFPISRPNLTFSTLTVSNMSPEDSSIYLCSVEGAFGGTQYFGPGTRLLVL.